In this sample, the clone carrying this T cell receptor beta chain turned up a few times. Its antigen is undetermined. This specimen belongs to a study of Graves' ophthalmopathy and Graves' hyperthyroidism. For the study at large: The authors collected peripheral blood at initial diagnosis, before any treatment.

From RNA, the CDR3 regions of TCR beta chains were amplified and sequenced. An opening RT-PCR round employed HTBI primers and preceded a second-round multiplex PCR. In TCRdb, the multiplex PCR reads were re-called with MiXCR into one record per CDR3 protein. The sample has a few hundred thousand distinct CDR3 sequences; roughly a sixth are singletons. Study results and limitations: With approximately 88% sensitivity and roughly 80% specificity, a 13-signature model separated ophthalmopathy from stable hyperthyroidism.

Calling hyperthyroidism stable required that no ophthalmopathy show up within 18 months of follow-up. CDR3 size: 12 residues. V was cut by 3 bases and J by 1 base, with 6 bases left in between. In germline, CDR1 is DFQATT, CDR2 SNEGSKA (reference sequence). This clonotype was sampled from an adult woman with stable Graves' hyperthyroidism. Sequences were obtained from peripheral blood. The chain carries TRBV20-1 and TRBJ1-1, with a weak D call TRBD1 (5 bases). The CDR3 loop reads CSASRGNTEAFF. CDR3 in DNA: TGCAGTGCTAGTAGGGGGAACACTGAAGCTTTCTTT.